This T cell receptor (beta chain) stems from a study of T cells in Graves' hyperthyroidism and ophthalmopathy. Thyroid ultrasound, orbital computed tomography, clinical symptoms, and serum thyroxine and TRAb underpinned diagnoses. The PBMCs studied were ones that came from about 10 ml fresh peripheral blood. This clonotype was observed a handful of times. Its antigen is currently unknown. Broader study findings: It was a median about seven months before onset that the model predicted ophthalmopathy.

Germline CDR1 and CDR2: SNHLY and FYNNEI. The CDR3 totals 14 residues. Between the trimmed V and J ends, which lost 0 bases and 5 bases, there was a span of 9 bases. TCR beta CDR3 region amplification was performed from RNA transcripts. An initial round of RT-PCR targeting the TCR CDR3 relied on the HTBI primer set. MiXCR was run by TCRdb on the multiplex PCR reads, yielding one entry per CDR3 protein. The sample holds about 600,000 distinct CDR3 sequences, roughly 16% seen once. The sequence came from a woman aged 40 to 50 with Graves' ophthalmopathy. The gene calls are TRBV2 and TRBJ2-3; TRBD1 might be the D (5 bases). The sequencing sample was made of blood. This CDR3 is CASSEARAQDTQYF. The CDR3 coding sequence is TGTGCCAGCAGTGAAGCCAGGGCCCAAGATACGCAGTATTTT.